Listed here are 17 T cell receptor delta chains from one sample, sequenced in a study of γδ T cells in repeated Plasmodium falciparum infection. TCRdb fed the multiplex PCR reads into CATT to redo clone calling. The sample lists 85,000 to 100,000 delta-chain clones; 0.8% to 1% were seen once. Flow sorting of PBMC yielded separate Vgamma9/Vdelta2+ and Vdelta2-negative gammadelta T cell populations for bulk repertoire analysis. The specimen was gamma-delta T cells from blood. These receptors were obtained from a pool of human donors (malaria-infected and uninfected, not separated).

Comment on this clone: TCRdb's listed protein matches a much larger clone and diverges from this DNA's translation at residue 5, likely through a read error; the protein shown comes from the DNA. The V call is TRDV1, the J call TRDJ1; no reliable D call. The germline V gene encodes CDR1 TSWWSYY and CDR2 QGS. The CDR3 loop spans 12 amino acids. The V end lost 4 bases, the J end lost 7 bases, and 10 bases lay between the germline ends. The CDR3 spells CALGGRRCKLIF. The CDR3 coding sequence is TGTGCTCTTGGGGGTCGCCGGTGTAAACTCATCTTT.

In its sample, this clone ranks as medium-sized. This rearrangement joins TRDV1 to TRDJ1, with 7 positions matching TRDD3. With 2 bases clipped from V and 2 bases from J, the junction kept 20 bases outside the gene matches. The germline V gene encodes CDR1 TSWWSYY and CDR2 QGS. The CDR3 extends over 20 amino acids. The CDR3 DNA follows: TGTGCTCTTGGGGAAGTTATCTACGGGAGGGATACAAGATGGACCGATAAACTCATCTTT. Translated: CALGEVIYGRDTRWTDKLIF.

This clone appeared many times. The TCRdb protein comes from a much larger clone and disagrees with this DNA's translation at residue 16, likely due to a read error; the protein given here is derived from the DNA. The rearrangement links TRDV3 to TRDJ1; TRDD3 matches 13 bases. V dropped 3 bases and J dropped 0; count of bases not matched to a gene: 28. Germline CDR1 is TVYSNPD and CDR2 is GDNSRS (reference sequence). The CDR3 is 23 residues long. CDR3 bases: TGTGCCTTCCCCACCGGGTTCCCGAGGCCCCACTGGGGGATACGCCCGTACACCGATAAACTCATCTTT. Protein product: CAFPTGFPRPHWGIRPYTDKLIF.

A remark on this clone: With a far larger clone one base away, a read error is the likely cause. The same CDR3 is also encoded by other DNA sequences in this sample. The genes are TRDV1 and TRDJ1; D is unclear. The J gene is absent in TCRdb and was assigned here via DNA matching to germline. The CDR3 has 16 residues. Germline V gives CDR1 TSWWSYY, CDR2 QGS. V shed 6 bases and J shed 0 bases, with 17 bases lying between them. DNA of the CDR3: TGTGCTCTTGGAGAGCCTTTTCCCCCTTACACCGATAAACTCATCTTT. The encoded protein is CALGEPFPPYTDKLIF.

In this sample, this clone turned up a few times. Translating this DNA gives a protein that differs at residue 13 from the TCRdb one, which belongs to a much larger clone; a read error is likely, and the protein shown is this translation. This chain connects TRDV1 to TRDJ1; a possible D gene is TRDD3 (6 bases). The V end lost 2 bases, the J end lost 3 bases, and 25 bases lay between the germline ends. The CDR3 consists of 19 residues. Germline CDR1 and CDR2: TSWWSYY and QGS. This CDR3 reads CALGENVEDNWDMADKLIF. CDR3 sequence (DNA): TGTGCTCTTGGGGAAAATGTCGAGGACAACTGGGATATGGCCGATAAACTCATCTTT.

At least ten counts were recorded for this clone. The V gene is TRDV2, the J gene TRDJ1; 12 bases line up with TRDD3. V shed 0 bases, J shed 3 bases, and the junction held 13 bases outside the gene matches. From germline, CDR1 is GEAIGNYY and CDR2 EKD. CDR3 length equals 19 residues. Here the CDR3 DNA reads TGTGCCTGTGACACCGTTAAGACTGGGGGATACCTCGGCGCCGATAAACTCATCTTT. It is translated as CACDTVKTGGYLGADKLIF.

This clone occurred a few times. This DNA's translation and the protein TCRdb lists, from a much larger clone, do not match at residue 14, likely due to a read error; the protein shown is translated from the DNA. The chain couples TRDV2 to TRDJ2, with 13 positions matching TRDD3. The J gene was not available in TCRdb and was assigned here by matching the DNA to germline segments. The length of the CDR3 is 19 residues. Germline V gene sequence: CDR1 GEAIGNYY, CDR2 EKD. The trim removed 0 bases at V and 6 bases at J, leaving 12 bases unmatched. CDR3 loop: CACDTLTTGGYGLAAQLFF. Written as DNA, the CDR3 is TGTGCCTGTGACACCCTAACGACTGGGGGATACGGCTTGGCAGCACAACTCTTCTTT.

About this clone itself: A far larger clone is just one base off, so this is likely a read error. The same CDR3 arises from other DNA sequences in this sample as well. The V gene is TRDV2; the J gene was not called; whether TRDD3, the table's D call, matches the DNA was not checked. Germline CDR1 GEAIGNYY, CDR2 EKD. This CDR3 has 17 amino acids. CDR3 sequence reads: CACDNLGSPGYTDKLIF. CDR3 DNA sequence: TGTGCCTGTGACAATCTGGGGAGCCCCGGGTACACCGATAAACTCATCTTC.

With respect to this clone: This is likely an artifact of a read error, given a far larger clone one base away. Other DNA sequences in the same sample also yield this CDR3. The chain recombines TRDV1 with TRDJ1; 10 bases are shared with TRDD3. TCRdb records no J gene; here it was assigned by comparing the DNA to germline. CDR1 TSWWSYY and CDR2 QGS come from the germline V gene. V lost 1 base to trimming and J lost 7 bases; unmatched junction nucleotides: 36. CDR3 size: 25 residues. This CDR3 is CALGEPEVWVPTFPVRTGGSLKLIF. The CDR3, as DNA: TGTGCTCTTGGGGAACCCGAGGTGTGGGTCCCTACTTTCCCAGTCCGCACTGGGGGATCCCTTAAACTCATCTTT.

This clone occurred many times. The V call is TRDV1, the J call TRDJ1; unclear D gene. V was cut by 7 bases and J by 1 base, with 25 bases left in between. The germline CDR1 and CDR2 sequences are TSWWSYY and QGS. The CDR3 consists of 18 residues. For the CDR3, the DNA is TGTGCTCTTGCGGCCTCATTATTCCCAGGTGGCTGCACCGATAAACTCATCTTT. This encodes CALAASLFPGGCTDKLIF.

Remarks on this clone: The TCRdb record carries a much larger clone's protein, which differs from this DNA's translation at residue 7; a read error is the likely cause, and the protein listed here is the DNA translation. The genes are TRDV3 and TRDJ1; 11 bases align to TRDD3. This CDR3 region has 19 residues. The V gene end was trimmed by 3 bases and the J gene end by 13 bases; junction bases not matched to a gene: 31. The germline CDR1 and CDR2 sequences are TVYSNPD and GDNSRS (reference sequence). The CDR3 coding sequence is TGTGCCTTCTACCTGGCCTCCCCTCCATCTTTTGGGGGATACGCAAGCGGCATCTTT. The encoded protein is CAFYLASPPSFGGYASGIF. The variable domain in full, with the rest retrieved from reference TRDV3 and TRDJ1, is CDKVTQSSPDQTVASGSEVVLLCTYDTVYSNPDLFWYRIRPDYSFQFVFYGDNSRSEGADFTQGRFSVKHILTQKAFHLVISPVRTEDSATYYCAFYLASPPSFGGYASGIFGKGTRVTVEP.

Only a few counts were recorded for this clone. The protein given by TCRdb reflects a much larger clone and differs at residue 16 from this DNA's translation, likely from a read error; the protein shown is the DNA's translation. The chain joins TRDV1 to TRDJ1, with 12 positions matching TRDD3. The J gene is not listed in TCRdb, so it was assigned here from a DNA match to germline. Unmatched junction bases numbered 38, after V lost 0 bases and J lost 3 bases. Per germline, CDR1 TSWWSYY and CDR2 QGS. The length of the CDR3 is 28 residues. CDR3 sequence: CALGELGPTTYWGIPCNLLNPRADKLIF. The CDR3 DNA sequence: TGTGCTCTTGGGGAACTAGGGCCTACTACCTACTGGGGGATACCCTGTAATCTGCTAAATCCGAGGGCCGATAAACTCATCTTT.

There are many counts of this clone. This chain links TRDV2 with TRDJ1; possible D gene TRDD3, 5 bases. CDR1 and CDR2 from the germline V gene are GEAIGNYY and EKD. The CDR3 runs to 22 residues. With 1 base removed from V and 0 bases from J, the gap between germline ends came to 32 bases. The CDR3 protein is CACDTGVLEKGSRVPYTDKLIF. DNA for the CDR3: TGTGCCTGTGACACGGGGGTACTGGAAAAAGGGTCCCGCGTACCGTACACCGATAAACTCATCTTT.

This clone has a handful of counts. A read error likely explains this, since a far larger clone differs by one base. The same CDR3 can be traced to other DNA sequences in this sample. The chain combines TRDV2 with TRDJ1, with TRDD3 matching 11 bases. Germline loops: CDR1 GEAIGNYY, CDR2 EKD. The CDR3 loop spans 16 amino acids. CDR3 in amino acids: CAWGIRHGGYADKLIF. CDR3 in DNA: TGTGCCTGGGGCATTCGGCATGGGGGATACGCCGATAAGCTCATCTTT.

Many counts were recorded for this clone. This DNA translates differently at residue 12 from the TCRdb protein, which is that of a much larger clone; a read error is likely, and the protein shown is the DNA's own translation. The sample contains more than one DNA sequence encoding this CDR3. The genes are TRDV3 and TRDJ1; TRDD3 matches 9 bases. CDR3 length: 18 residues. The V gene end was trimmed by 3 bases and the J gene end by 2 bases; junction bases not matched to a gene: 19. Germline assignment: CDR1 TVYSNPD and CDR2 GDNSRS (reference sequence). CDR3 in DNA: TGTGCCTTGTGGCCTTCACGCAGGGGATACGCATTGACCGATAAACTCATCTTT. Residues: CALWPSRRGYALTDKLIF.

A word on this clone: The protein in TCRdb stems from a much larger clone and differs at residue 6 from this DNA's translation, likely a read error; here the protein is translated from the DNA. The chain is built from TRDV2 and TRDJ1; 13 bases are a match to TRDD3. The J gene, not given by TCRdb, was assigned here from a germline match of the nucleotide sequence. V shed 3 bases, J shed 10 bases, and the junction held 19 bases outside the gene matches. CDR3 length: 18 residues. Per germline, CDR1 GEAIGNYY and CDR2 EKD. CDR3 bases: TGTGCCTGTGACTCTTCACTGGGGGATACGCGTAAAGAGCTAACACTCATCTTT. It specifies CACDSSLGDTRKELTLIF.

This clone occurred many times. TCRdb's entry gives the protein of a much larger clone, which mismatches this DNA's translation at residue 9, likely from a read error; the protein reported here is translated from the DNA. This rearrangement joins TRDV2 to TRDJ1; 10 positions match TRDD3. The length of the CDR3 is 18 residues. The trim removed 2 bases at V and 2 bases at J, leaving 13 bases unmatched. Germline lookup yields CDR1 GEAIGNYY and CDR2 EKD. Here the CDR3 DNA reads TGTGCCTGTGACAAGGGGGATACGGTCACATCGCAGACCGATAAACTCATCTTT. It yields the protein CACDKGDTVTSQTDKLIF.